The 20 T cell receptor beta chains below come from one sample, sequenced in a study of control samples from healthy donors and cancer patients. Profiling relied on immunoSEQ multiplex PCR, and the TCRdb table lists in-frame clones only, not all of them. The sample has about 200,000 clones, approximately 90% seen once. The sequenced sample consisted of blood. The source is a man aged 25 to 40 in good health.

The CDR3 nucleotides read TGTGCCAGCAGGCCACAGGGGGCGGCCTATGGCTACACCTTC. It specifies CASRPQGAAYGYTF. The J gene is TRBJ1-2, the V gene TRBV25-1; 9 bases fit TRBD1. V gave up 6 bases and J gave up 4 bases; unmatched junction bases: 6. The germline V gene encodes CDR1 MGHDK and CDR2 SYGVNS. The CDR3 covers 14 residues.

CDR3 coding DNA: TGTGCCTGGACTCCGGCAGTCTCCTACAATGAGCAGTTCTTC. As protein: CAWTPAVSYNEQFF. The chain is built from TRBV30 and TRBJ2-1; D gene ambiguous. This CDR3 has 14 amino acids. From germline, CDR1 is GTSNPN and CDR2 SVGIG (reference sequence). The V end was cut by 4 bases, the J end by 0 bases, with 10 bases between.

The chain employs TRBV7-9 and TRBJ1-4; the D gene is possibly TRBD1 (6 bases). CDR3 length: 16 amino acids. From germline, CDR1 is SEHNR and CDR2 FQNEAQ (reference sequence). Trimming removed 3 bases from V and 2 bases from J, with 13 bases in between. The CDR3 coding sequence is TGTGCCAGCAGCTTGGCGGGGGGGCGGACTAATGAAAAACTGTTTTTT. Residues: CASSLAGGRTNEKLFF.

The CDR3 sequence: CASSFLTTENSPLHF. For the CDR3, the DNA is TGTGCCAGCAGCTTCTTAACGACGGAAAATTCACCCCTCCACTTT. The rearrangement links TRBV11-2 to TRBJ1-6; D is unresolved. The length of the CDR3 is 15 residues. Germline CDR1 is SGHAT and CDR2 is FQNNGV. V shed 3 bases and J shed 7 bases, with 13 bases lying between them.

This chain uses TRBV12-5 with TRBJ2-7; a possible D gene is TRBD1 (6 bases). V lost 1 base to trimming and J lost 2 bases, with 18 bases between them. CDR1 and CDR2 (germline): LGHNT, FRNRAP. The CDR3 has 17 amino acids. DNA for the CDR3: TGTGCTAGTGGTTTGGAACTGGGGGCAGGCCCCACCTACGAGCAGTACTTC. Its translation is CASGLELGAGPTYEQYF.

This clone was seen just once. J is TRBJ1-3 and V is TRBV18; D might be TRBD1 (6 bases). V dropped 2 bases and J dropped 4 bases, with 12 bases sitting between them. The V gene's germline CDR1 is KGHSH and CDR2 LQKENI. This CDR3 contains 15 residues. The CDR3 bases are TGTGCCAGCTCACCAACAGGGAACTTAGGAAACACCATATATTTT. Encoded protein: CASSPTGNLGNTIYF.

The chain couples TRBV5-8 to TRBJ2-1; no clear D. Trimming took 3 bases from V and 4 from J, leaving 2 bases between them. This CDR3 is built from 11 residues. The germline CDR1 and CDR2 sequences are SGHTS and YDEGEE. The CDR3: CASSSYNEQFF. Written as DNA, the CDR3 is TGTGCCAGCAGCTCGTACAATGAGCAGTTCTTC.

This chain connects TRBV11-2 to TRBJ1-6, with D possibly TRBD1 on 5 matching bases. This CDR3 is 15 amino acids long. CDR1 SGHAT and CDR2 FQNNGV come from the germline V gene. Trimming removed 4 bases from V and 7 bases from J, with 14 bases in between. CDR3 coding DNA: TGTGCCAGCAGCTCCACCGGGGGGTACAATTCACCCCTCCACTTT. Residues: CASSSTGGYNSPLHF.

The chain uses TRBV5-1 and TRBJ2-4; D not certain. Germline CDR1 and CDR2: SGHRS and YFSETQ. The CDR3 spans 15 residues. The V end lost 2 bases, the J end lost 0 bases, and 9 bases lay between the germline ends. In DNA form, the CDR3 reads TGCGCCAGCAGCTTACCGACTGTAGCCAAAAACATTCAGTACTTC. The encoded protein is CASSLPTVAKNIQYF.

The chain carries TRBV3-1 (or the pseudogene TRBV3-2) and TRBJ1-4; D ambiguous. V lost 10 bases and J 1 base, leaving 10 bases between the germline ends. The CDR3 runs to 13 residues. Germline CDR1 and CDR2: LGHDT and YNNKEL (reference sequence). For the CDR3, the DNA is TGTGCCACCCGGTCGGGAACTAATGAAAAACTGTTTTTT. Amino acids: CATRSGTNEKLFF.

This chain joins TRBV27 and TRBJ2-7; D is ambiguous. Germline V lookup: CDR1 MNHEY, CDR2 SMNVEV (reference sequence). The V end was cut by 5 bases, the J end by 5 bases, with 13 bases between. This CDR3 spans 13 amino acids. In DNA form, the CDR3 reads TGTGCCAGCAGTAGGAACCGCTGGGACGAGCAGTACTTC. Translated, it gives CASSRNRWDEQYF.

This clone was observed a single time. The chain joins TRBV6-5 to TRBJ2-7; D is possibly TRBD1 (6 bases). Per the germline V gene, CDR1 is MNHEY and CDR2 is SVGAGI. The V gene lost 5 bases and the J gene lost 5 bases, with 19 bases spanning the gap. The CDR3 consists of 15 residues. DNA for the CDR3: TGTGCCAGCAGTACCCCGGGACAATTAGCCCACGAGCAGTACTTC. This encodes CASSTPGQLAHEQYF.

The table lists this clone with a count of one. The genes are TRBV5-1 and TRBJ2-1; D is possibly TRBD1 (6 bases). V lost 3 bases and J 8 bases, leaving 15 bases between the germline ends. Germline V CDR1 and CDR2: SGHRS, YFSETQ. This CDR3 contains 14 residues. The CDR3 loop is CASSSTGNRDEQFF. The CDR3 nucleotides are TGCGCCAGCAGCTCTACAGGGAATCGGGATGAGCAGTTCTTC.

This clone was recorded only once. This sequence joins TRBV7-9 and TRBJ1-4; 11 bases are a match to TRBD1. CDR3 length equals 17 residues. The V segment lost 5 bases and the J segment 5 bases; nucleotides outside the gene matches: 10. Germline V gene sequence: CDR1 SEHNR, CDR2 FQNEAQ (reference sequence). The CDR3 loop is CASSKRTGGLGNEKLFF. In DNA, the CDR3 is TGTGCCAGCAGCAAGAGGACAGGGGGCCTTGGGAATGAAAAACTGTTTTTT.

V and J are TRBV5-5 and TRBJ2-1; D is unresolved. Germline-derived CDR1 and CDR2 are SGHKS and YYEKEE (reference sequence). V lost 4 bases to trimming and J lost 5 bases, with 16 bases between them. This CDR3 has 15 amino acids. The DNA of the CDR3 is TGTGCCAGCAGCCCCGACACCTTCACACACAATGAGCAGTTCTTC. Its translation: CASSPDTFTHNEQFF. The full variable domain, its missing parts supplied by reference TRBV5-5 and TRBJ2-1, is DAGVTQSPTHLIKTRGQQVTLRCSPISGHKSVSWYQQVLGQGPQFIFQYYEKEERGRGNFPDRFSARQFPNYSSELNVNALLLGDSALYLCASSPDTFTHNEQFFGPGTRLTVL.

The CDR3 region has the DNA TGCGCCAGCAGGGACACGTACAATGAGCAGTTCTTC. It translates to CASRDTYNEQFF. The chain is built from TRBV5-1 and TRBJ2-1, with D possibly matching TRBD1 (5 bases). The V end was cut by 5 bases, the J end by 4 bases, with 7 bases between. The V gene's germline CDR1 is SGHRS and CDR2 YFSETQ. CDR3 length: 12 amino acids.

The CDR3 nucleotides read TGTGCCAGCAGTGGTTACAGGGGGCAGCACACTGAAGCTTTCTTT. Its translation: CASSGYRGQHTEAFF. V usage is TRBV25-1 and J usage is TRBJ1-1, with 9 positions matching TRBD1. Germline V gives CDR1 MGHDK, CDR2 SYGVNS. V lost 4 bases to trimming and J lost 3 bases; unmatched junction nucleotides: 6. This CDR3 comprises 15 residues.

The chain employs TRBV4-2 and TRBJ1-2, with D perhaps matching TRBD1 (5 bases). The germline gives CDR1 LGHNA, CDR2 YNFKEQ. With 0 bases removed from V and 4 bases from J, the gap between germline ends came to 12 bases. CDR3 length: 15 residues. CDR3: CASSQDPGYVYGYTF. In nucleotides, the CDR3 is TGTGCCAGCAGCCAAGATCCAGGGTACGTCTATGGCTACACCTTC.

Only one count was recorded for this clone. V is TRBV12-3 or TRBV12-4 and J is TRBJ1-2; D gene uncertain. Deletions cut 0 bases from V and 7 bases from J, with 9 bases between. The CDR3 is 13 amino acids. The CDR3 is CASSLAGLSGYTF. The CDR3 nucleotides are TGTGCCAGCAGTTTAGCCGGGTTGTCTGGCTACACCTTC.

The chain uses TRBV10-3 and TRBJ1-1; 7 bases match TRBD1. J was trimmed by 6 bases and V by 3 bases; bases with no gene match: 4. The CDR3 is made up of 13 amino acids. Germline CDR1 reads ENHRY; CDR2 reads SYGVKD. The CDR3 DNA reads TGTGCCATCAGTGAAGACAGGGTTGCTGAAGCTTTCTTT. Its protein product is CAISEDRVAEAFF.